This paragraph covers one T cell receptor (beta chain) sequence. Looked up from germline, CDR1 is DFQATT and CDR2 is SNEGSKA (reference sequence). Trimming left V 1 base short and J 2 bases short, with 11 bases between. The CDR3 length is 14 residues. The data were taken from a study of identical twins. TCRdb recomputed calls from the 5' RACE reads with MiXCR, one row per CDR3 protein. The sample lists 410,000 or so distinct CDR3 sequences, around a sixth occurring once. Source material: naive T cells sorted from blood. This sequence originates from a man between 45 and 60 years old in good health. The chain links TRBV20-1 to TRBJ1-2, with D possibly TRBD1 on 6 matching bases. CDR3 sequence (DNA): TGCAGTGCTAGAGGCCTGACAGGAAACTATGGCTACACCTTC. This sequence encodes CSARGLTGNYGYTF.